The 12 T cell receptor beta chains in this list originate from one sample, sequenced in a study of T cells in tumors after PD-1 blockade. The method was immunoSEQ multiplex PCR; TCRdb's version includes in-frame clones alone and lacks a portion of them. The table has about 63,000 clones, roughly 70% seen once. The sample in question was PBMCs, obtained after anti-PD-1 treatment. These TCRs come from a human donor with basal cell carcinoma.

This chain links TRBV27 with TRBJ1-6; possibly TRBD1 for D (6 bases). Trimming removed 2 bases at V and 9 bases at J, with 20 bases between. Germline V gene sequence: CDR1 MNHEY, CDR2 SMNVEV (reference sequence). This CDR3 is built from 17 residues. In nucleotides, the CDR3 is TGTGCCAGCAGTTTAACCACAGGGTATTTTGTCGGTTCACCCCTCCACTTT. Amino acids: CASSLTTGYFVGSPLHF.

This chain uses TRBV28 with TRBJ1-2; tentative D call: TRBD1 (5 bases). Trimming shortened V by 1 base and J by 4 bases, and 13 bases separated the two germline ends. The germline gives CDR1 MDHEN, CDR2 SYDVKM. The CDR3 consists of 15 residues. In nucleotides, the CDR3 is TGTGCCAGCAGTTTATCAATGGGGGAGGGCTATGGCTACACCTTC. It translates to CASSLSMGEGYGYTF.

V and J are TRBV28 and TRBJ1-2, with 7 bases that match TRBD1. Trimming at V came to 5 bases and at J to 4 bases, leaving 7 bases not matched to a gene. The V gene's germline CDR1 is MDHEN and CDR2 SYDVKM. This CDR3 spans 14 amino acids. CDR3 in DNA: TGTGCCAGCAGTCCCACGGACAGGACCTATGGCTACACCTTC. Translating it yields CASSPTDRTYGYTF.

This clone was counted at least ten times. J is TRBJ1-5 and V is TRBV29-1; no clear D. This CDR3 has 15 amino acids. The germline V gene has CDR1 SQVTM and CDR2 ANQGSEA. The ends were cut back, 4 bases at V and 7 bases at J, with 20 bases in the middle. The CDR3 sequence: CSVADGLLGKQPQHF. The CDR3 nucleotides are TGCAGCGTTGCCGACGGACTACTAGGGAAACAGCCCCAGCATTTT.

The V and J genes are TRBV7-2 and TRBJ2-4, with 7 bases fitting TRBD1. With V trimmed by 6 bases and J by 1 base, 9 bases remained unmatched. Per the germline V gene, CDR1 is SGHTA and CDR2 is FQGNSA. CDR3 size: 16 residues. The CDR3 DNA reads as TGTGCCAGCAGTCCACAGGGGCAGAGGGCCAAAAACATTCAGTACTTC. This sequence encodes CASSPQGQRAKNIQYF.

J is TRBJ2-3 and V is TRBV12-5; D ambiguous. The CDR3 consists of 12 residues. Germline CDR1 is LGHNT and CDR2 is FRNRAP. The V end was cut by 3 bases, the J end by 2 bases, with 3 bases between. The CDR3 region is CASGFDTDTQYF. The CDR3 region has the DNA TGTGCTAGTGGTTTCGACACAGATACGCAGTATTTT.

V and J are TRBV30 and TRBJ1-2; unclear D gene. This CDR3 has 12 residues. V dropped 2 bases and J dropped 4 bases, with 8 bases sitting between them. Germline-derived CDR1 and CDR2 are GTSNPN and SVGIG (reference sequence). The CDR3 spells CAWSTGSYGYTF. CDR3 DNA sequence: TGTGCCTGGAGTACGGGCTCCTATGGCTACACCTTC.

The chain links TRBV15 to TRBJ2-2; D may correspond to TRBD1 or TRBD2 (5 bases each). V was clipped by 4 bases and J by 7 bases, with 16 bases between them. CDR3 length: 15 amino acids. Germline V CDR1 and CDR2: LNHNV, YYDKDF (reference sequence). CDR3 loop: CATSIGSAGSGELFF. As DNA, the CDR3 is TGTGCCACCAGCATCGGGTCCGCAGGGAGCGGGGAGCTGTTTTTT.

This sequence joins TRBV16 and TRBJ2-3, with 9 bases matching TRBD1. V lost 0 bases, J lost 2 bases, and 3 bases stayed unmatched. CDR3 size: 16 residues. Germline values: CDR1 KGHSY, CDR2 FQNENV. CDR3 protein: CASSQSGQGFTDTQYF. The CDR3, as DNA: TGTGCCAGCAGCCAATCGGGACAGGGTTTCACAGATACGCAGTATTTT.

This clone was counted between two and nine times. This chain uses TRBV6-5 with TRBJ1-5; no clear D. This CDR3 is built from 15 residues. Per germline, CDR1 MNHEY and CDR2 SVGAGI. With 10 bases removed from V and 3 bases from J, the gap between germline ends came to 19 bases. The CDR3 reads CATRSVGSYNQPQHF. In nucleotides, the CDR3 is TGTGCCACCCGAAGTGTAGGGAGTTACAATCAGCCCCAGCATTTT.

The chain employs TRBV5-8 and TRBJ1-5, with TRBD1 as a possible D gene (6 bases). CDR3 length equals 13 residues. V was trimmed by 7 bases and J by 4 bases, leaving 12 bases between them. The germline gives CDR1 SGHTS, CDR2 YDEGEE. CDR3 coding DNA: TGTGCCAGCCCAGGGGCATGGAATCAGCCCCAGCATTTT. This codes for CASPGAWNQPQHF.

The sample holds a few counts of this clone. This sample includes further DNA sequences coding for the same CDR3. The rearrangement links TRBV3-1 (or the pseudogene TRBV3-2) to TRBJ1-5; a weak D match, TRBD1 (6 bases). This CDR3 comprises 14 residues. V lost 4 bases and J 0 bases, leaving 7 bases between the germline ends. Germline loops: CDR1 LGHDT, CDR2 YNNKEL (reference sequence). The DNA for the CDR3 is TGTGCCAGCAGCCGGACAGATAGCAATCAGCCCCAGCATTTT. Its protein is CASSRTDSNQPQHF.